A selection of T cell receptor beta chains follows, all from one sample in a study of cytomegalovirus exposure and HLA in healthy donors. TCRdb's copy holds only in-frame clones and misses some; the assay was immunoSEQ multiplex PCR. Of around 130,000 clones listed, under 70% are singletons. Sample: PBMCs. Source of these receptors: a man in his late teens or twenties in good health and CMV-seronegative. Both conserved end residues are part of each CDR3. A D gene is named only where the DNA matches it firmly. Only part of the rows carry a size: once, few, many, or a class if the clone is expanded.

CDR3 protein: CASSYWGQRNTEAFF
CDR3 DNA: TGTGCCAGCAGTTACTGGGGACAGAGGAACACTGAAGCTTTCTTT
D gene: TRBD1
clone size: few
V gene: TRBV6-5
J gene: TRBJ1-1

CDR3 protein: CASSLTPFAAAYEQYF
CDR3 DNA: TGTGCCAGCAGCTTGACCCCCTTCGCGGCGGCCTACGAGCAGTACTTC
D gene: -
clone size: -
V gene: TRBV5-5
J gene: TRBJ2-7

CDR3 protein: CASSTYRDQPQHF
CDR3 DNA: TGTGCCAGCAGTACTTACAGGGATCAGCCCCAGCATTTT
D gene: -
clone size: few
V gene: TRBV6-5
J gene: TRBJ1-5

CDR3 protein: CASRPRAGSAGNTEAFF
CDR3 DNA: TGTGCCAGCAGACCCAGGGCAGGGTCGGCGGGAAACACTGAAGCTTTCTTT
D gene: -
clone size: -
V gene: TRBV2
J gene: TRBJ1-1

CDR3 protein: CASSQGTVDTEAFF
CDR3 DNA: TGTGCCAGCAGCCAAGGGACAGTCGACACTGAAGCTTTCTTT
D gene: -
clone size: -
V gene: TRBV4-2
J gene: TRBJ1-1

CDR3 protein: CASSEGARKAFF
CDR3 DNA: TGTGCCAGCAGTGAGGGGGCTAGGAAGGCTTTCTTT
D gene: TRBD1
clone size: -
V gene: TRBV28
J gene: TRBJ1-1

CDR3 protein: CASGLVPGTGPHGYTF
CDR3 DNA: TGTGCTAGTGGTTTGGTACCCGGGACAGGACCTCATGGCTACACCTTC
D gene: TRBD1
clone size: -
V gene: TRBV12-5
J gene: TRBJ1-2

CDR3 protein: CASSFSGGAYNEQFF
CDR3 DNA: TGTGCCAGCAGCTTTAGCGGGGGGGCCTACAATGAGCAGTTCTTC
D gene: TRBD2
clone size: few
V gene: TRBV7-2
J gene: TRBJ2-1

CDR3 protein: CASTTLAGAYNEQFF
CDR3 DNA: TGTGCCAGCACCACACTAGCGGGAGCGTACAATGAGCAGTTCTTC
D gene: TRBD2
clone size: once
V gene: TRBV7-9
J gene: TRBJ2-1

CDR3 protein: CATYSGREFPGELFF
CDR3 DNA: TGTGCCACGTATTCAGGGAGGGAGTTCCCCGGGGAGCTGTTTTTT
D gene: TRBD2
clone size: few
V gene: TRBV6-1
J gene: TRBJ2-2